These 10 T cell receptor beta chains originate from one sample sequenced in a study of cytomegalovirus exposure and HLA in healthy donors. The PCR used 60 Vbeta and 13 Jbeta primers. Profiled with immunoSEQ multiplex PCR; TCRdb holds only in-frame clones, not every one. The sample holds roughly 120,000 clones, about 80% seen once. Input material: PBMCs. The receptors come from a woman between 50 and 59 years old in good health and CMV-seropositive.

The chain carries TRBV7-2 and TRBJ2-1; TRBD2 might be the D (6 bases). The germline V gene has CDR1 SGHTA and CDR2 FQGNSA. Trimming shortened V by 1 base and J by 3 bases, and 13 bases separated the two germline ends. The CDR3 has 16 amino acids. The CDR3 sequence: CASSLGPSSVYNEQFF. CDR3 nucleotides: TGTGCCAGCAGCTTAGGGCCTTCTAGCGTCTACAATGAGCAGTTCTTC.

This rearrangement joins TRBV7-2 to TRBJ1-1, with TRBD1 identical over 7 bases. Germline CDR1 and CDR2: SGHTA and FQGNSA. The V and J ends lost 0 bases and 1 base, in that order; junction bases with no gene match: 2. The CDR3 spans 15 residues. Here the CDR3 reads CASSLAPGGNTEAFF. CDR3 nucleotide sequence: TGTGCCAGCAGCTTAGCGCCAGGGGGGAACACTGAAGCTTTCTTT.

This chain uses TRBV5-4 with TRBJ2-3; TRBD2 matches at 11 bases. Per the germline V gene, CDR1 is SGHNT and CDR2 is YYREEE (reference sequence). The CDR3 runs 16 residues. With 3 bases clipped from V and 6 bases from J, the junction kept 9 bases outside the gene matches. This chain's CDR3 is CASSSLSGRARDTQYF. CDR3 coding DNA: TGTGCCAGCAGCTCCCTTAGCGGGAGGGCCAGGGATACGCAGTATTTT.

The rearrangement uses TRBV6-4 and TRBJ2-1; 8 nucleotides align to TRBD1. J lost 2 bases, V lost 6 bases, and 6 bases had no gene match. Germline CDR1 and CDR2: MRHNA and SNTAGT. CDR3 length: 15 residues. CDR3 loop: CASSPDRATYNEQFF. The CDR3 nucleotides read TGTGCCAGCAGCCCGGACAGGGCGACCTACAATGAGCAGTTCTTC.

Worth noting for this clone: Additional DNA sequences in this sample encode the identical CDR3. The CDR3 nucleotides read TGTGCCAGCAGTTACGGGCTAGCGGGAGCTAATGAGCAGTTCTTC. Its translation: CASSYGLAGANEQFF. This chain links TRBV6-5 with TRBJ2-1, with TRBD2 identical over 10 bases. J was trimmed by 7 bases and V by 2 bases; bases with no gene match: 5. There are 15 residues in the CDR3. Germline lookup yields CDR1 MNHEY and CDR2 SVGAGI.

The V and J genes are TRBV11-2 and TRBJ2-2; tentatively, D is TRBD1 (6 bases). The germline gives CDR1 SGHAT, CDR2 FQNNGV. This CDR3 is 14 amino acids long. V dropped 6 bases and J dropped 5 bases, with 13 bases sitting between them. The chain's CDR3 is CASRQGLETGELFF. The CDR3 coding sequence is TGTGCCAGCAGACAGGGCTTGGAGACCGGGGAGCTGTTTTTT.

The rearrangement joins TRBV9 to TRBJ2-5; 8 bases fit TRBD2. Germline V gives CDR1 SGDLS, CDR2 YYNGEE. V gave up 1 base and J gave up 2 bases; unmatched junction bases: 4. The CDR3 sequence is 15 residues long. The CDR3 region is CASSVTGGAQETQYF. The CDR3 DNA reads as TGTGCCAGCAGCGTAACGGGGGGGGCTCAAGAGACCCAGTACTTC.

V usage is TRBV4-3 and J usage is TRBJ1-2, with 10 bases fitting TRBD1. V was clipped by 4 bases and J by 8 bases; unmatched bases: 13. Germline V lookup: CDR1 LGHNA, CDR2 YSLEER. The CDR3 extends over 16 amino acids. In DNA, the CDR3 is TGCGCCAGCAGCCCAGGACAGGGGGTGTTTATTCGAGGCTACACCTTC. It translates to CASSPGQGVFIRGYTF.

The CDR3 sequence: CASSYGGLGGYEQYF. The CDR3 bases are TGTGCCAGCAGTTACGGGGGATTGGGAGGCTACGAGCAGTACTTC. The chain has TRBV6-6 and TRBJ2-7, with D tentatively TRBD2 (6 bases). Germline lookup yields CDR1 MNHNY and CDR2 SVGAGI (reference sequence). V was pared by 2 bases and J by 3 bases, with 14 bases between. CDR3 length: 15 amino acids.

V is TRBV18 and J is TRBJ2-7; no firm D call. Trimming stripped 0 bases from V and 4 bases from J, with 7 bases between. The germline gives CDR1 KGHSH, CDR2 LQKENI. This CDR3 comprises 13 residues. The CDR3, as DNA: TGTGCCAGCTCACCACCCTCCGGGTACGAGCAGTACTTC. Its protein is CASSPPSGYEQYF. Based on the CDR3 plus reference TRBV18 and TRBJ2-7, the full variable domain is NAGVMQNPRHLVRRRGQEARLRCSPMKGHSHVYWYRQLPEEGLKFMVYLQKENIIDESGMPKERFSAEFPKEGPSILRIQQVVRGDSAAYFCASSPPSGYEQYFGPGTRLTVT.